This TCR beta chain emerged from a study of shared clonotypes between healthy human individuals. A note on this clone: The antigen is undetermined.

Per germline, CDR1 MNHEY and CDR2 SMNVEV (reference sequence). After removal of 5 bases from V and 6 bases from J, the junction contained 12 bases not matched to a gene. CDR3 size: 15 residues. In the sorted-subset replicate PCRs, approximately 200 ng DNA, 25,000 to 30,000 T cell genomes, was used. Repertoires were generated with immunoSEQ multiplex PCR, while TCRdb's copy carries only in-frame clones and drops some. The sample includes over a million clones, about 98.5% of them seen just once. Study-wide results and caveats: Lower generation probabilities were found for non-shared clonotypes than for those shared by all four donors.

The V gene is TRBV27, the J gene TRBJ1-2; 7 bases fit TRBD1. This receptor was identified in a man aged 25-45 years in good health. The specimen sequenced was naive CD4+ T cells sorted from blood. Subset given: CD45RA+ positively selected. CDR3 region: CASSQKSTGSNGYTF. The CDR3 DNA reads TGTGCCAGCAGTCAAAAATCGACAGGGTCTAATGGCTACACCTTC.